This TCR beta chain was profiled in a study of cytomegalovirus exposure and HLA in healthy donors. Study findings and constraints: TCR beta V- and J-gene trimming, according to a later analysis, was linked to a missense DCLRE1C variant.

A word on this clone: What it recognizes is unknown.

Both 60 Vbeta primers and 13 Jbeta primers went into the PCR. Libraries were prepared by immunoSEQ multiplex PCR; TCRdb keeps only in-frame clonotypes and omits some of them. This sample's clone table lists approximately 150,000 clones. Healthy bone marrow donors made up the donors. The CDR3 totals 15 residues. V was shortened by 0 bases and J by 1 base, with 9 bases between the two germline ends. CDR1 and CDR2 (germline): SGHAT, FQNNGV. The sequencing sample was made of PBMCs. The chain joins TRBV11-2 to TRBJ1-1, with D possibly matching TRBD1 (5 bases). The receptor was derived from a woman under 30 in good health and CMV-seronegative. The CDR3 DNA is TGTGCCAGCAGCTTAGATGGGGGGTCGAACACTGAAGCTTTCTTT. Translated: CASSLDGGSNTEAFF.